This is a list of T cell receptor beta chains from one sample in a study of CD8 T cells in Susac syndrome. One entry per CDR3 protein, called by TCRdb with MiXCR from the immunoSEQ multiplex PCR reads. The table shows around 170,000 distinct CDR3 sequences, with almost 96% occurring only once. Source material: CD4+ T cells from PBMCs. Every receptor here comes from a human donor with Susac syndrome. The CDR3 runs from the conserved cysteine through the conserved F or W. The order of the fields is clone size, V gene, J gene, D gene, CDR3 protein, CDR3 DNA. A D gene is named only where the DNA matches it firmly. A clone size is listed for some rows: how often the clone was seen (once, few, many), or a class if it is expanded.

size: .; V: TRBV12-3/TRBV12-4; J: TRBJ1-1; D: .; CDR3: CASSWSGGNTEAFF; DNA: TGTGCCAGCAGTTGGTCGGGGGGGAACACTGAAGCTTTCTTT
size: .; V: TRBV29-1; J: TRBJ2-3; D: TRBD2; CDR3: CSVGTSGGESDTQYF; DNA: TGCAGCGTTGGTACTAGCGGGGGGGAATCAGATACGCAGTATTTT
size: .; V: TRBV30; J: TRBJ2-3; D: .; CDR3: CAVQTASSTDTQYF; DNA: TGTGCCGTCCAGACAGCCTCTAGCACAGATACGCAGTATTTT
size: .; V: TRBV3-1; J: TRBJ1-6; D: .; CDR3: CASSQETENSPLHF; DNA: TGTGCCAGCAGCCAAGAGACCGAGAATTCACCCCTCCACTTT
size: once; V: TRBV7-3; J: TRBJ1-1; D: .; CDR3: CASSQDRNTEAFF; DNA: TGTGCCAGCAGCCAGGACAGGAACACTGAAGCTTTCTTT
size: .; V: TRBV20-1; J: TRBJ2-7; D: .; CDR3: CSARAGSSYEQYF; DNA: TGCAGTGCTAGAGCGGGCAGTTCCTACGAGCAGTACTTC
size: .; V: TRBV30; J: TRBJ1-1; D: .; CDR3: CAWSPGAVPRTEAFF; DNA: TGTGCCTGGTCCCCCGGGGCAGTTCCGAGGACTGAAGCTTTCTTT
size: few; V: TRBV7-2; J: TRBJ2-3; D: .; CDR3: CASSLDADTQYF; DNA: TGTGCCAGCAGCTTAGACGCCGATACGCAGTATTTT
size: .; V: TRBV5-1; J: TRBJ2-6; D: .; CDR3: CASSPGSLSGANVLTF; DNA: TGCGCCAGCAGCCCTGGTAGCCTCTCTGGGGCCAACGTCCTGACTTTC
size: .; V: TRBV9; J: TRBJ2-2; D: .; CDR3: CASSVASGIGELFF; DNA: TGTGCCAGCAGCGTAGCTTCGGGAATCGGGGAGCTGTTTTTT
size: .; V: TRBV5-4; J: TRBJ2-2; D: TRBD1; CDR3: CASSAQGATTGELFF; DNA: TGTGCCAGCAGTGCCCAGGGGGCGACCACCGGGGAGCTGTTTTTT
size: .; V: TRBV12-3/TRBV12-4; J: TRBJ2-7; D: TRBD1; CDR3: CASSVGQGADEQYF; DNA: TGTGCCAGCAGCGTCGGACAGGGGGCCGACGAGCAGTACTTC
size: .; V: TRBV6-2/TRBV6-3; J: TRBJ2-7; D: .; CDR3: CASSFSDGGNEQYF; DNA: TGTGCCAGCAGTTTTTCGGACGGCGGCAACGAGCAGTACTTC
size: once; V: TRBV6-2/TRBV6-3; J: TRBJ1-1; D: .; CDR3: CASSLRGEAFF; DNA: TGTGCCAGCAGTTTGCGTGGTGAAGCTTTCTTT
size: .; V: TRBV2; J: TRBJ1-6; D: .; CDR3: CASSAPTEPNYSPLHF; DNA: TGTGCCAGCAGTGCGCCGACAGAACCCAATTATTCACCCCTCCACTTT
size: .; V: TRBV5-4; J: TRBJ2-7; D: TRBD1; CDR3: CASSLDEGQTYEQYF; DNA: TGTGCCAGCAGCCTCGACGAGGGACAGACATACGAGCAGTACTTC
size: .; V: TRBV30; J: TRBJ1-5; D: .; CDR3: CAWSVNRGSLDNQPQHF; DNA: TGTGCCTGGAGTGTAAATAGAGGGAGTTTGGACAATCAGCCCCAGCATTTT
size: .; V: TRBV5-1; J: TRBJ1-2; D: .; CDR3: CASSVRAPGITNYGYTF; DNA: TGCGCCAGCAGCGTCCGGGCCCCCGGGATCACTAACTATGGCTACACCTTC
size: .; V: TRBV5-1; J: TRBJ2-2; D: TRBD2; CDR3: CASSPGLVPGELFF; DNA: TGCGCCAGCAGCCCCGGACTAGTGCCCGGGGAGCTGTTTTTT
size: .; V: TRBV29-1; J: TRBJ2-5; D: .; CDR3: CSVGLQQETQYF; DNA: TGCAGCGTTGGTTTACAGCAAGAGACCCAGTACTTC
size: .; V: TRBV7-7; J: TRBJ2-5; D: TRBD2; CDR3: CASSLLGPTGGETQYF; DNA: TGTGCTAGCAGCCTCCTGGGACCGACGGGGGGGGAGACCCAGTACTTC
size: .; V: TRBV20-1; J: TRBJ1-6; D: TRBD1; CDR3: CSATRTGGISPLHF; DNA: TGCAGTGCAACGAGGACAGGGGGGATTTCACCCCTCCACTTT
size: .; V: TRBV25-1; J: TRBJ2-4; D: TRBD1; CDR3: CASRRTGEAKNIQYF; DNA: TGTGCCAGCAGGAGGACAGGGGAAGCCAAAAACATTCAGTACTTC
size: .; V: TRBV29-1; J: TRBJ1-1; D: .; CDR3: CSAPTGLNTEAFF; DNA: TGCAGCGCGCCGACGGGACTGAACACTGAAGCTTTCTTT
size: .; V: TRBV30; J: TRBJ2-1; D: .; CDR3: CAWSTTGTVKFSYNEQFF; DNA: TGTGCCTGGAGTACGACCGGGACGGTCAAATTCTCCTACAATGAGCAGTTCTTC
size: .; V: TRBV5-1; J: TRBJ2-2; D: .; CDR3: CASSFLGDTGELFF; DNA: TGCGCCAGCAGCTTCTTGGGAGACACCGGGGAGCTGTTTTTT
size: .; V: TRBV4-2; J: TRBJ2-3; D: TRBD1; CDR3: CASSQGQESTDTQYF; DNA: TGTGCCAGCAGCCAGGGACAGGAAAGCACAGATACGCAGTATTTT